There are a few counts of the clone carrying this T cell receptor (beta chain). Its antigen remains unknown. The data originate from a study of T-cell memory formation after mild COVID-19. Constant-segment primers served in 5'RACE that generated TCR alpha and TCR beta cDNA libraries bearing sample barcodes and UMIs. Using its own MiXCR run on the 5' RACE reads, TCRdb lists one record per CDR3 protein. The sample records 430,000 or so distinct CDR3 sequences, approximately 23% being singletons. The germline CDR1 and CDR2 sequences are LNHNV and YYDKDF (reference sequence). Deletions cut 5 bases from V and 7 bases from J, with 15 bases between. CDR3 size: 13 residues. General study findings and limits: Mainly CM and EM harbored the contracting CD4+ clones; mainly EMRA harbored the CD8+ ones.

The TCR comes from an adult woman who had mild COVID-19 (a few samples of this study predate the infection). Cell type and time point are not known. Sequenced: PBMCs or a T cell subset sorted from them (not recorded which). V is TRBV15 and J is TRBJ2-7; D remains ambiguous. Here the CDR3 reads CATSRTITEEQYF. In nucleotides, the CDR3 is TGTGCCACCAGCCGGACGATAACGGAGGAGCAGTACTTC.